The following is a T cell receptor beta chain sequence with its context. Its antigen is still unknown. The data stem from a study of T cell repertoires in cytomegalovirus infection. Whole-study context: Selection of CMV epitopes for the study included recently identified HLA-C-restricted and well-studied HLA-B-restricted ones. CMV infection together with matching HLA type was indicated by public TCR beta signatures.

Each CDR3 protein gets one entry after TCRdb re-called the reads with MiXCR. The profile shows about 110,000 distinct CDR3 sequences, about 30% of them singletons. Study-wide results and caveats: The ex vivo response showed dominance by HLA-C-restricted CMV-specific TCR beta clonotypes.

This sample comprised CD8+ T cells from cultured PBMCs, obtained from culture after CMV antigen stimulation. This clonotype was obtained from a human donor in good health (CMV status not recorded). Some clones in this sample may be carry-over from other donors' samples.

The CDR3: CASSIGGLDSYNEQFF. In nucleotides, the CDR3 is TGTGCCAGTAGTATAGGGGGACTCGACTCCTACAATGAGCAGTTCTTC. V and J are TRBV19 and TRBJ2-1, with TRBD2 as a possible D gene (6 bases). V was clipped by 1 base and J by 0 bases, with 10 bases between them. The CDR3 consists of 16 residues. Germline CDR1 LNHDA, CDR2 SQIVND (reference sequence). The whole variable domain, remainder taken from reference TRBV19 and TRBJ2-1, is DGGITQSPKYLFRKEGQNVTLSCEQNLNHDAMYWYRQDPGQGLRLIYYSQIVNDFQKGDIAEGYSVSREKKESFPLTVTSAQKNPTAFYLCASSIGGLDSYNEQFFGPGTRLTVL.